A single sample is the source of the 27 T cell receptor beta chains below, sequenced in a study of T-cell memory formation after mild COVID-19. MiXCR, applied by TCRdb to the 5' RACE reads, yields one record per CDR3 protein. The repertoire holds 98,000 or so distinct CDR3 sequences, with over 15% as singletons. The sample consisted of PBMCs or a T cell subset sorted from them (not recorded which). These receptors were collected from a man aged 18 to 29 who had mild COVID-19 (a few samples of this study predate the infection). Cell type and time point are not known.

This clonotype was detected only a few times. The V call is TRBV9, the J call TRBJ2-3; D is perhaps TRBD2 (5 bases). Trimming cost V 0 bases and J 2 bases, with 13 bases left between them. This CDR3 comprises 16 residues. Germline V gene lookup returns CDR1 SGDLS and CDR2 YYNGEE. DNA for the CDR3: TGTGCCAGCAGCGTAGTGACCGGACTTCCCACAGATACGCAGTATTTT. It encodes CASSVVTGLPTDTQYF.

This clonotype was recorded a few times. The chain combines TRBV4-1 with TRBJ2-4, with TRBD2 identical over 8 bases. Germline trimming cut 4 bases from V and 7 bases from J; bases unmatched to any gene: 6. Germline V gives CDR1 MGHRA, CDR2 YSYEKL. The CDR3 has 14 residues. In DNA form, the CDR3 reads TGCGCCAGCAGCCGGGGACTAGTGGGGAACATTCAGTACTTC. It codes for CASSRGLVGNIQYF.

The J gene is TRBJ2-7, the V gene TRBV7-9; D uncertain. CDR1 and CDR2 from the germline V gene are SEHNR and FQNEAQ (reference sequence). Trimming cost V 4 bases and J 6 bases, with 10 bases left between them. The CDR3 has 12 amino acids. CDR3: CASSSRYGEQYV. Here the CDR3 DNA reads TGTGCCAGCAGCTCCCGGTACGGCGAGCAGTACGTC.

The chain combines TRBV7-9 with TRBJ2-3; D perhaps matches TRBD1 (6 bases). The ends were cut back, 4 bases at V and 4 bases at J, with 9 bases in the middle. The germline V gene encodes CDR1 SEHNR and CDR2 FQNEAQ (reference sequence). The CDR3 totals 13 residues. CDR3 protein: CASSSQGPDTQYF. The CDR3 DNA sequence: TGTGCCAGCAGCTCCCAGGGGCCAGATACGCAGTATTTT.

This clonotype showed up just a few times. V is TRBV5-5 and J is TRBJ2-2; possibly TRBD1 or TRBD2 for D (5 bases each). The germline CDR1 and CDR2 sequences are SGHKS and YYEKEE (reference sequence). The CDR3 spans 14 residues. V was clipped by 4 bases and J by 2 bases, with 9 bases between them. CDR3 in amino acids: CASSTGANTGELFF. The CDR3 bases are TGTGCCAGCAGCACCGGGGCCAACACCGGGGAGCTGTTTTTT.

The chain links TRBV6-1 to TRBJ1-1; no clear D gene. The V gene lost 3 bases and the J gene lost 10 bases, with 6 bases spanning the gap. Germline CDR1 reads MNHNS; CDR2 reads SASEGT. This CDR3 contains 10 residues. The CDR3 bases are TGTGCCAGCAGTGACAGACTAGCTTTCTTT. Its translation: CASSDRLAFF.

V usage is TRBV29-1 and J usage is TRBJ1-2, with D unclear. The CDR3 is 11 amino acids. V lost 5 bases and J 5 bases, leaving 9 bases between the germline ends. The germline gives CDR1 SQVTM, CDR2 ANQGSEA. The CDR3, as DNA: TGCAGCGTTTGGGGAGATTATGGCTACACCTTC. Translation gives CSVWGDYGYTF.

The V gene is TRBV18, the J gene TRBJ2-7, with a weak D call TRBD1 (5 bases). CDR1 KGHSH and CDR2 LQKENI come from the germline V gene. The CDR3 has 14 residues. Trimming cost V 5 bases and J 2 bases, with 13 bases left between them. This CDR3 is CASSVVAGTYEQYV. CDR3 sequence (DNA): TGTGCCAGCTCAGTAGTCGCAGGGACCTACGAGCAGTACGTC.

The V and J genes are TRBV20-1 and TRBJ2-1; possible D gene TRBD1, 6 bases. V gave up 8 bases and J gave up 4 bases, with 9 bases separating them. Germline CDR1 is DFQATT and CDR2 is SNEGSKA (reference sequence). The CDR3 has 11 residues. CDR3 DNA sequence: TGCAGTAGGGGGACGTACAATGAGCAGTTCTTC. Translating gives CSRGTYNEQFF.

CDR3 in DNA: TGTGCCAGCAGCCAAGATTTTCGGCGGCCTTTCTTT. Protein sequence: CASSQDFRRPFF. The chain employs TRBV14 and TRBJ1-1; D gene ambiguous. V dropped 0 bases and J dropped 12 bases, with 11 bases sitting between them. In germline, CDR1 is SGHDN, CDR2 FVKESK. The CDR3 runs to 12 residues. The whole variable domain, remainder taken from reference TRBV14 and TRBJ1-1, is EAGVTQFPSHSVIEKGQTVTLRCDPISGHDNLYWYRRVMGKEIKFLLHFVKESKQDESGMPNNRFLAERTGGTYSTLKVQPAELEDSGVYFCASSQDFRRPFFGQGTRLTVV.

This sequence joins TRBV7-2 and TRBJ1-2; D unclear. CDR1 and CDR2 from the germline V gene are SGHTA and FQGNSA. With 1 base removed from V and 0 bases from J, the gap between germline ends came to 9 bases. CDR3 length: 15 residues. The DNA for the CDR3 is TGTGCCAGCAGCTTAGTTGAGGGAGCTAACTATGGCTACACCTTC. Its translation is CASSLVEGANYGYTF.

Ten or more counts support this clonotype. The genes are TRBV7-2 and TRBJ1-2; 9 bases fit TRBD1. The CDR3 sequence is 15 residues long. Germline V CDR1 and CDR2: SGHTA, FQGNSA. V lost 4 bases, J lost 7 bases, and 10 bases stayed unmatched. The CDR3 nucleotides read TGTGCCAGCAGCTCACCGGGCGGGACAGGGTCTGGCTACACCTTC. Encoded protein: CASSSPGGTGSGYTF.

Ten or more counts support this clonotype. The chain has TRBV30 and TRBJ2-5; D remains unclear. Germline V gene data show CDR1 as GTSNPN and CDR2 as SVGIG (reference sequence). The CDR3 length is 11 residues. Between the trimmed V and J ends, which lost 0 bases and 5 bases, there was a span of 4 bases. The CDR3 is CAWSVRETQYF. The CDR3 nucleotides read TGTGCCTGGAGTGTACGGGAGACCCAGTACTTC.

The chain employs TRBV20-1 and TRBJ2-1; D is uncertain. Trimming removed 0 bases from V and 0 bases from J, with 15 bases in between. Germline assignment: CDR1 DFQATT and CDR2 SNEGSKA (reference sequence). This CDR3 has 17 residues. The CDR3, as DNA: TGCAGTGCTAGAGATCTGTTAGCCGGAAGCTCCTACAATGAGCAGTTCTTC. Protein product: CSARDLLAGSSYNEQFF.

This clonotype was seen only a few times. The rearrangement joins TRBV6-2 or TRBV6-3 to TRBJ2-1, with D perhaps matching TRBD1 (5 bases). V lost 7 bases, J lost 9 bases, and 13 bases lay in between. The length of the CDR3 is 12 residues. Germline V gene data show CDR1 as MNHEY and CDR2 as SVGEGT. The CDR3 DNA follows: TGTGCCAGCAAGATCAGGGTGTCTGAGCAGTTCTTC. Its translation: CASKIRVSEQFF.

Here the CDR3 reads CSARAHSLGYEQYF. The CDR3 nucleotides read TGCAGTGCTAGGGCCCACTCCCTCGGGTACGAGCAGTACTTC. The chain is built from TRBV20-1 and TRBJ2-7; the D is unclear. With 3 bases removed from V and 4 bases from J, the gap between germline ends came to 16 bases. The CDR3 sequence is 14 residues long. Germline V gene sequence: CDR1 DFQATT, CDR2 SNEGSKA (reference sequence).

This clonotype has a handful of counts. The CDR3 sequence: CASSPGQGDTDTQYF. In DNA form, the CDR3 reads TGTGCCAGCAGCCCGGGACAGGGGGACACAGATACGCAGTATTTT. The chain joins TRBV5-8 to TRBJ2-3; 11 bases agree with TRBD1. The CDR3 length is 15 residues. Trimming cost V 4 bases and J 2 bases; bases outside gene matches: 3. Germline loops: CDR1 SGHTS, CDR2 YDEGEE.

This chain uses TRBV5-1 with TRBJ2-3; D may be TRBD1 or TRBD2 (6 bases each). Germline-derived CDR1 and CDR2 are SGHRS and YFSETQ. The CDR3 is 16 residues long. Trimming stripped 0 bases from V and 2 bases from J, with 13 bases between. The CDR3 protein is CASSLVGGRFTDTQYF. The DNA of the CDR3 is TGCGCCAGCAGCTTGGTAGGGGGGAGATTCACAGATACGCAGTATTTT.

This clonotype was recorded at least ten times. The chain recombines TRBV5-1 with TRBJ2-4; tentatively, D is TRBD2 (7 bases). This CDR3 has 15 residues. Trimming shortened V by 5 bases and J by 6 bases, and 18 bases separated the two germline ends. Per germline, CDR1 SGHRS and CDR2 YFSETQ. CDR3 coding DNA: TGCGCCAGCAGGGGACTAACCGGGACAAGAAACATTCAGTACTTC. It specifies CASRGLTGTRNIQYF.

This clonotype was counted between two and nine times. The gene calls are TRBV6-5 and TRBJ1-3; TRBD1 matches 8 bases. Trimming at V came to 6 bases and at J to 3 bases, leaving 7 bases not matched to a gene. The CDR3 is 15 residues long. Germline V gene data show CDR1 as MNHEY and CDR2 as SVGAGI. The CDR3: CASSPQGAFGNTIYF. The DNA for the CDR3 is TGTGCCAGCAGCCCCCAGGGGGCGTTTGGAAACACCATATATTTT.

This clonotype was counted only a few times. As DNA, the CDR3 is TGCGCCAGCAGCGCCGGGACAGGGATCACCGGGGAGCTGTTTTTT. Translation gives CASSAGTGITGELFF. This sequence joins TRBV4-1 and TRBJ2-2; 9 bases fit TRBD1. The CDR3 covers 15 residues. Germline CDR1 reads MGHRA; CDR2 reads YSYEKL. Unmatched junction bases numbered 5, after V lost 5 bases and J lost 4 bases.

This clonotype was counted only a few times. The J gene is TRBJ1-1, the V gene TRBV5-1, with D maybe TRBD1 (5 bases). With 5 bases removed from V and 9 bases from J, the gap between germline ends came to 17 bases. CDR1 is SGHRS, CDR2 YFSETQ, per germline. This CDR3 region has 13 residues. CDR3 bases: TGCGCCAGCAGAGTCGGGGCCACTGGGAAAGCTTTCTTT. Residues: CASRVGATGKAFF.

This sequence joins TRBV7-9 and TRBJ1-2; 8 bases are a match to TRBD1. This CDR3 region has 15 residues. V lost 5 bases and J lost 6; bases outside the gene matches: 11. The germline V gene has CDR1 SEHNR and CDR2 FQNEAQ (reference sequence). The CDR3 here is CASSLSDRGKDGYTF. The CDR3 coding sequence is TGTGCCAGCAGCCTATCAGACAGGGGCAAAGATGGCTACACCTTC.

This chain uses TRBV7-9 with TRBJ2-2, with a possible D match to TRBD2 (5 bases). Germline CDR1 SEHNR, CDR2 FQNEAQ (reference sequence). V was clipped by 5 bases and J by 5 bases, with 21 bases between them. The CDR3 covers 17 residues. In DNA, the CDR3 is TGTGCCAGCAGCCTACCGGCCGGCAGCGGTAGGACCGGGGAGCTGTTTTTT. It translates to CASSLPAGSGRTGELFF.

V is TRBV11-3 and J is TRBJ2-3; weak D call: TRBD1 (6 bases). The germline gives CDR1 SGHNT, CDR2 YENEEA. CDR3 length: 12 amino acids. Trimming shortened V by 5 bases and J by 8 bases, and 11 bases separated the two germline ends. CDR3 bases: TGTGCCAGCAGCAACAGGGATCGTACGCAGTATTTT. It specifies CASSNRDRTQYF.

This rearrangement joins TRBV27 to TRBJ2-5; D uncertain. The germline V gene encodes CDR1 MNHEY and CDR2 SMNVEV (reference sequence). V gave up 3 bases and J gave up 4 bases, with 9 bases separating them. CDR3 length equals 13 residues. DNA of the CDR3: TGTGCCAGCAGTTTTCGGGTACGAGAGACCCAGTACTTC. Its translation is CASSFRVRETQYF.

This clonotype was found a few times. This chain connects TRBV11-3 to TRBJ1-1, with TRBD1 matching 11 bases. The CDR3 covers 16 residues. V shed 1 base, J shed 8 bases, and the junction held 9 bases outside the gene matches. Germline V gives CDR1 SGHNT, CDR2 YENEEA. The CDR3 loop is CASSLGTGGPLSEAFF. CDR3 DNA sequence: TGTGCCAGCAGCTTAGGGACAGGGGGCCCGTTGTCGGAAGCTTTCTTT.